Below, 14 T cell receptor beta chains from the same sample are listed, as sequenced in a study of cytomegalovirus exposure and HLA in healthy donors. Primers for the PCR totalled 60 Vbeta and 13 Jbeta. Profiled with immunoSEQ multiplex PCR; TCRdb holds only in-frame clones, not every one. The table shows 150,000 to 200,000 clones, with approximately 84% occurring only once. Specimen: PBMCs. The receptors come from a man younger than 35 in good health and CMV-seronegative.

J is TRBJ2-2 and V is TRBV7-8, with 7 bases matching TRBD2. CDR3 length equals 16 residues. CDR1 and CDR2 from the germline V gene are SGHVS and FQNEAQ. The J segment lost 7 bases and the V segment lost 0 bases, leaving 8 bases of the junction unmatched. CDR3 protein: CASSLALGLDGGELFF. The CDR3 DNA follows: TGTGCCAGCAGCTTAGCGCTAGGACTAGACGGCGGGGAGCTGTTTTTT.

This chain links TRBV5-1 with TRBJ1-1; D might be TRBD1 (5 bases). The V end was cut by 0 bases, the J end by 8 bases, with 17 bases between. CDR1 is SGHRS, CDR2 YFSETQ, per germline. The CDR3 spans 15 residues. CDR3 sequence reads: CASSLVGGWGGEAFF. The DNA for the CDR3 is TGCGCCAGCAGCTTGGTGGGGGGATGGGGAGGGGAAGCTTTCTTT.

This clone was observed once. The chain has TRBV15 and TRBJ2-7; D unresolved. CDR3 length: 14 amino acids. Germline CDR1 and CDR2: LNHNV and YYDKDF (reference sequence). Trimming left V 3 bases short and J 0 bases short, with 9 bases between. The CDR3 nucleotides are TGTGCCACCAGCAGGTTACCGGGCTCCTACGAGCAGTACTTC. It is translated as CATSRLPGSYEQYF.

This clone appeared a few times. V gene TRBV12-5 combines with J gene TRBJ1-5; a possible D gene is TRBD1 (5 bases). Germline values: CDR1 LGHNT, CDR2 FRNRAP. The CDR3 is made up of 13 amino acids. V lost 8 bases and J lost 2, with 10 bases in between. CDR3 amino acids: CASRGAGNQPQHF. Written as DNA, the CDR3 is TGTGCTAGTCGCGGGGCGGGCAATCAGCCCCAGCATTTT.

The V call is TRBV6-5, the J call TRBJ2-2; D is ambiguous. V lost 6 bases and J lost 7, with 9 bases in between. The germline CDR1 and CDR2 sequences are MNHEY and SVGAGI. This CDR3 has 12 amino acids. The CDR3, as DNA: TGTGCCAGCAGAGCACCAGGCGGGGAGCTGTTTTTT. It translates to CASRAPGGELFF.

This clone has just a few counts. The J gene is TRBJ2-3, the V gene TRBV6-6; tentative D call: TRBD1 (5 bases). Trimming removed 4 bases from V and 1 base from J, with 15 bases in between. The V gene's germline CDR1 is MNHNY and CDR2 SVGAGI (reference sequence). The CDR3 sequence is 16 residues long. Here the CDR3 DNA reads TGTGCCAGCAGTTCTCAAATAGGGGTTGGCACAGATACGCAGTATTTT. It translates to CASSSQIGVGTDTQYF.

The chain couples TRBV20-1 to TRBJ1-1; D possibly corresponds to TRBD1 (5 bases). The CDR3 totals 11 residues. Looked up from germline, CDR1 is DFQATT and CDR2 is SNEGSKA (reference sequence). The V gene lost 6 bases and the J gene lost 1 base, with 6 bases spanning the gap. The CDR3 bases are TGCAGTGCAACAGGGAACACTGAAGCTTTCTTT. It encodes CSATGNTEAFF.

The rearrangement links TRBV5-6 to TRBJ1-5, with 8 bases matching TRBD1. Losses at the gene ends were 3 bases for V and 3 bases for J; bases not matched to a gene: 5. Germline values: CDR1 SGHDT, CDR2 YYEEEE. The CDR3 extends over 15 amino acids. The CDR3 DNA follows: TGTGCCAGCAGCTCGGGACAGGTCCTCAATCAGCCCCAGCATTTT. Its protein is CASSSGQVLNQPQHF.

The genes are TRBV9 and TRBJ2-5, with 9 bases aligning to TRBD2. Germline CDR1 SGDLS, CDR2 YYNGEE. Trimming took 0 bases from V and 3 from J; bases not matched to a gene: 9. The CDR3 is 17 residues long. In DNA, the CDR3 is TGTGCCAGCAGCGTAGGTGGAGCGGGAGGAGCCAAAGAGACCCAGTACTTC. It is translated as CASSVGGAGGAKETQYF.

The genes are TRBV14 and TRBJ2-5, with D unresolved. TRBJ2-7 explains the end of the DNA better; the J call may be wrong. The length of the CDR3 is 13 residues. Germline assignment: CDR1 SGHDN and CDR2 FVKESK. CDR3 coding DNA: TGTGCCAGCAGCCGGGCAAGCTCCTACGAGCAGTACTTC. Its translation: CASSRASSYEQYF.

CDR3 in DNA: TGTGCCAGCAGCGGGACTCCCTATGGCTACACCTTC. Protein: CASSGTPYGYTF. This chain connects TRBV6-5 to TRBJ1-2, with a tentative D call TRBD1 (5 bases). The CDR3 extends over 12 amino acids. Germline values: CDR1 MNHEY, CDR2 SVGAGI. Between the trimmed V and J ends, which lost 6 bases and 4 bases, there was a span of 9 bases.

The chain's CDR3 is CASSLGLADTDTQYF. CDR3 DNA sequence: TGTGCCAGCAGCTTGGGACTAGCGGACACAGATACGCAGTATTTT. V usage is TRBV5-5 and J usage is TRBJ2-3; 9 positions agree with TRBD2. The CDR3 runs to 15 residues. Unmatched junction bases numbered 1, after V lost 0 bases and J lost 2 bases. Per the germline V gene, CDR1 is SGHKS and CDR2 is YYEKEE (reference sequence).

This clone was recorded once. This sequence joins TRBV6-6 and TRBJ1-1; TRBD1 might be the D (5 bases). With 6 bases removed from V and 1 base from J, the gap between germline ends came to 9 bases. The CDR3 contains 13 residues. Germline V gene data show CDR1 as MNHNY and CDR2 as SVGAGI (reference sequence). As DNA, the CDR3 is TGTGCCAGCAGGAGAACAGGGAACACTGAAGCTTTCTTT. It is translated as CASRRTGNTEAFF.

The J gene is TRBJ1-2, the V gene TRBV11-2; D is unresolved. This CDR3 contains 13 residues. CDR1 SGHAT and CDR2 FQNNGV come from the germline V gene. Trimming took off 4 bases at V and 4 bases at J, with 10 bases between the two ends. This CDR3 reads CASSSFDIYGYTF. CDR3 bases: TGTGCCAGCAGCTCCTTCGACATCTATGGCTACACCTTC.